The 5 T cell receptor beta chains below all came from one sample that was sequenced in a study of blood T cell repertoires in COVID-19. Repertoires were generated with immunoSEQ multiplex PCR, while TCRdb's copy carries only in-frame clones and drops some. Altogether just over 650,000 clones are present, 90% being singletons, with the ten largest covering 0.2% to 0.3%. The sequenced material came from peripheral blood. Every receptor here comes from a woman aged 18 to 35 with acute or convalescent COVID-19.

The CDR3: CASSWGTTGDTQYF. In DNA, the CDR3 is TGTGCCAGCAGCTGGGGGACTACAGGAGATACGCAGTATTTT. The chain links TRBV7-3 to TRBJ2-3; 7 bases fit TRBD2. Trimming cost V 4 bases and J 5 bases; bases outside gene matches: 6. CDR1 is SGHTA and CDR2 is FQGTGA in the germline V gene. This CDR3 region has 14 residues.

The chain combines TRBV5-1 with TRBJ1-1; D gene ambiguous. Trimming removed 3 bases at V and 5 bases at J, with 5 bases between. The CDR3 spans 11 residues. From germline, CDR1 is SGHRS and CDR2 YFSETQ. As DNA, the CDR3 is TGCGCCAGCAGCTCTAAAACTGAAGCTTTCTTT. Translation gives CASSSKTEAFF.

This sequence joins TRBV6-4 and TRBJ2-7, with 9 bases fitting TRBD1. Losses at the gene ends were 5 bases for V and 5 bases for J; bases not matched to a gene: 7. CDR3 size: 14 residues. CDR1 is MRHNA and CDR2 is SNTAGT in the germline V gene. This chain's CDR3 is CASSTGTGSNEQYF. Here the CDR3 DNA reads TGTGCCAGCAGTACCGGGACAGGGAGCAACGAGCAGTACTTC.

The J gene is TRBJ1-1, the V gene TRBV19, with D maybe TRBD1 (5 bases). V was clipped by 5 bases and J by 1 base, with 11 bases between them. The germline V gene has CDR1 LNHDA and CDR2 SQIVND (reference sequence). The CDR3 runs 14 residues. DNA for the CDR3: TGTGCCAGTAGTTTCAGGGTATCGAACACTGAAGCTTTCTTT. It translates to CASSFRVSNTEAFF.

This clone occurred once. The rearrangement links TRBV9 to TRBJ1-2; no clear D gene. In germline, CDR1 is SGDLS, CDR2 YYNGEE. V was shortened by 4 bases and J by 6 bases, with 16 bases between the two germline ends. CDR3 length: 14 residues. The CDR3 coding sequence is TGTGCCAGCAGCCTAGACGGAGTAAGGAATGGCTACACCTTC. The encoded protein is CASSLDGVRNGYTF.